The rows below give T cell receptor beta chains drawn from one sample of a study of blood T cell repertoires in COVID-19. Measured with immunoSEQ multiplex PCR; TCRdb has only the in-frame clones, and not every one. The table includes fewer than 500,000 clones, roughly 90% detected once. The specimen sequenced was peripheral blood. These receptors originate from a woman in her twenties or thirties with active or convalescent COVID-19. Both conserved end residues are part of each CDR3. The order of the fields is D gene, J gene, clone size, V gene, CDR3 DNA, CDR3 protein. D genes are given only for firm matches. Clone size is shown for a subset of rows, as once, few, many or a class of expanded clone.

d_gene: .
j_gene: TRBJ2-1
abundance: once
v_gene: TRBV5-1
CDR3nt: TGCGCCAGCAGCTTGGTAGCGGACCCTTCCAATGAGCAGTTCTTC
CDR3aa: CASSLVADPSNEQFF

d_gene: TRBD1
j_gene: TRBJ1-3
abundance: .
v_gene: TRBV6-1
CDR3nt: TGTGCCAGCAGTGATTTTGGGACAGGGGCTGGAAACACCATATATTTT
CDR3aa: CASSDFGTGAGNTIYF

d_gene: .
j_gene: TRBJ2-5
abundance: few
v_gene: TRBV2
CDR3nt: TGTGCCAGCAAACCGGGAGCCGAGACCCAGTACTTC
CDR3aa: CASKPGAETQYF

d_gene: .
j_gene: TRBJ1-2
abundance: .
v_gene: TRBV13
CDR3nt: TGTGCCAGCAGCTTAGGACAGATCCTAAATGGCTACACCTTC
CDR3aa: CASSLGQILNGYTF

d_gene: TRBD2
j_gene: TRBJ2-7
abundance: .
v_gene: TRBV4-2
CDR3nt: TGTGCCAGCAGCCAAGTTGCCCTAGCGGGAGTAGGGGAGCAGTACTTC
CDR3aa: CASSQVALAGVGEQYF

d_gene: .
j_gene: TRBJ2-5
abundance: .
v_gene: TRBV9
CDR3nt: TGTGCCAGCAGCGCCGGGAACCAAGAGACCCAGTACTTC
CDR3aa: CASSAGNQETQYF

d_gene: TRBD2
j_gene: TRBJ2-1
abundance: .
v_gene: TRBV5-1
CDR3nt: TGCGCCAGCAGCGAGGGACTAGCGGGGGGCAATGAGCAGTTCTTC
CDR3aa: CASSEGLAGGNEQFF

d_gene: .
j_gene: TRBJ2-1
abundance: .
v_gene: TRBV15
CDR3nt: TGTGCCACCAGCAGGCCCGACAGTGAGCAGTTCTTC
CDR3aa: CATSRPDSEQFF

d_gene: TRBD1
j_gene: TRBJ1-6
abundance: .
v_gene: TRBV19
CDR3nt: TGTGCCAGTAGTATAGACAGGGGGAATTCACCCCTCCACTTT
CDR3aa: CASSIDRGNSPLHF

d_gene: TRBD1
j_gene: TRBJ1-5
abundance: .
v_gene: TRBV24-1
CDR3nt: TGTGCCACCAGTGACGCTGACAGGGACCAGCCCCAGCATTTT
CDR3aa: CATSDADRDQPQHF

d_gene: TRBD2
j_gene: TRBJ2-2
abundance: once
v_gene: TRBV13
CDR3nt: TGTGCCAGCAGCTTAAAGCGAGGACTAGCCACCGGGGAGCTGTTTTTT
CDR3aa: CASSLKRGLATGELFF

d_gene: .
j_gene: TRBJ1-2
abundance: .
v_gene: TRBV29-1
CDR3nt: TGCAGCGTTGGTTCCGAGGGAAATGGAGGCTACACCTTC
CDR3aa: CSVGSEGNGGYTF

d_gene: TRBD2
j_gene: TRBJ2-3
abundance: .
v_gene: TRBV10-3
CDR3nt: TGTGCCATCAGGGGGACTAGCGGGACTAGCACAGATACGCAGTATTTT
CDR3aa: CAIRGTSGTSTDTQYF

d_gene: .
j_gene: TRBJ1-2
abundance: .
v_gene: TRBV19
CDR3nt: TGTGCCAGTAGTATAGCTCCCGGAGTTCGCGATGGCTACACCTTC
CDR3aa: CASSIAPGVRDGYTF

d_gene: .
j_gene: TRBJ1-1
abundance: .
v_gene: TRBV13
CDR3nt: TGTGCCAGCAGCGCTCCCCAAGAGGCTTTCTTT
CDR3aa: CASSAPQEAFF

d_gene: .
j_gene: TRBJ2-5
abundance: .
v_gene: TRBV29-1
CDR3nt: TGCAGCGTTGAATGGAGTAGCCTACGGGGGACCCAGTACTTC
CDR3aa: CSVEWSSLRGTQYF

d_gene: .
j_gene: TRBJ1-3
abundance: few
v_gene: TRBV15
CDR3nt: TGTGCCACCAGCAGATCAGGGGACCCTGGAAACACCATATATTTT
CDR3aa: CATSRSGDPGNTIYF

d_gene: .
j_gene: TRBJ1-6
abundance: .
v_gene: TRBV4-1
CDR3nt: TGCGCCAGCAGCCAAGAGGCGACAAGCTCCTATAATTCACCCCTCCACTTT
CDR3aa: CASSQEATSSYNSPLHF

d_gene: TRBD1
j_gene: TRBJ1-2
abundance: .
v_gene: TRBV25-1
CDR3nt: TGTGCCAGCAGTGAATACGTCAGGGGGTCTGGCGGCTACACCTTC
CDR3aa: CASSEYVRGSGGYTF

d_gene: .
j_gene: TRBJ1-1
abundance: .
v_gene: TRBV5-1
CDR3nt: TGCGCCAGCAGCTTGGTTGAGTTGAACACTGAAGCTTTCTTT
CDR3aa: CASSLVELNTEAFF

d_gene: .
j_gene: TRBJ2-5
abundance: .
v_gene: TRBV5-1
CDR3nt: TGCGCCAGCAGCTTAGAGGGTGGAATCCAAGAGACCCAGTACTTC
CDR3aa: CASSLEGGIQETQYF

d_gene: .
j_gene: TRBJ1-2
abundance: .
v_gene: TRBV2
CDR3nt: TGTGCCAGCAGTGAGGCAGGGTACTATTATGGCTACACCTTC
CDR3aa: CASSEAGYYYGYTF

d_gene: TRBD2
j_gene: TRBJ2-3
abundance: .
v_gene: TRBV5-4
CDR3nt: TGTGCCAGCAGCTTGGTGCGGACTAGCGCACGAAGTGGGTCAGATACGCAGTATTTT
CDR3aa: CASSLVRTSARSGSDTQYF

d_gene: TRBD1
j_gene: TRBJ1-6
abundance: .
v_gene: TRBV5-1
CDR3nt: TGCGCCAGCAGCTACGGGGGACAGGGGAATTCACCCCTCCACTTT
CDR3aa: CASSYGGQGNSPLHF

d_gene: .
j_gene: TRBJ2-1
abundance: .
v_gene: TRBV15
CDR3nt: TGTGCCACCAGCAGAGTTGAGAAGGAGCAGTTCTTC
CDR3aa: CATSRVEKEQFF

d_gene: .
j_gene: TRBJ2-1
abundance: .
v_gene: TRBV7-9
CDR3nt: TGTGCCAGCAGCCCGGCGGCTTTCTCCCCCAATGAGCAGTTCTTC
CDR3aa: CASSPAAFSPNEQFF

d_gene: .
j_gene: TRBJ2-4
abundance: once
v_gene: TRBV5-1
CDR3nt: TGCGCCAGCAGCTTGAATCGGTCGGGAGCCAAAAACATTCAGTACTTC
CDR3aa: CASSLNRSGAKNIQYF

d_gene: TRBD2
j_gene: TRBJ2-1
abundance: once
v_gene: TRBV7-8
CDR3nt: TGTGCCAGCAGCTTAGCCCCTAGCGGCAATGAGCAGTTCTTC
CDR3aa: CASSLAPSGNEQFF

d_gene: .
j_gene: TRBJ2-3
abundance: .
v_gene: TRBV15
CDR3nt: TGTGCCACCAGCAGTCTTAACAGGAGCACAGATACGCAGTATTTT
CDR3aa: CATSSLNRSTDTQYF

d_gene: .
j_gene: TRBJ1-2
abundance: .
v_gene: TRBV6-5
CDR3nt: TGTGCCAGCAACACCGGGGGCTATGGCTACACCTTC
CDR3aa: CASNTGGYGYTF

d_gene: TRBD2
j_gene: TRBJ2-1
abundance: .
v_gene: TRBV27
CDR3nt: TGTGCCAGCAGTTTCCCCGGGACTAGGAGTGAGCAGTTCTTC
CDR3aa: CASSFPGTRSEQFF

d_gene: .
j_gene: TRBJ1-3
abundance: .
v_gene: TRBV4-1
CDR3nt: TGCGCCAGCAGCCAAGATTTCCCGGGCTCTGGAAACACCATATATTTT
CDR3aa: CASSQDFPGSGNTIYF

d_gene: .
j_gene: TRBJ2-6
abundance: .
v_gene: TRBV5-4
CDR3nt: TGTGCCAGCAGCTTGGGGCTAGTAACCGGGGCCAACGTCCTGACTTTC
CDR3aa: CASSLGLVTGANVLTF

d_gene: .
j_gene: TRBJ2-5
abundance: .
v_gene: TRBV7-8
CDR3nt: TGTGCCAGCAGCCAAAGGAGGTCTACTCTACAAGAGACCCAGTACTTC
CDR3aa: CASSQRRSTLQETQYF

d_gene: .
j_gene: TRBJ2-1
abundance: .
v_gene: TRBV5-4
CDR3nt: TGTGCCAGCAGCCCCGATCGGTATGTCTCCTACAATGAGCAGTTCTTC
CDR3aa: CASSPDRYVSYNEQFF

d_gene: .
j_gene: TRBJ1-4
abundance: once
v_gene: TRBV4-1
CDR3nt: TGCGCCAGCAGCCAAGAACCTGCAGGGCTAACGAATGAAAAACTGTTTTTT
CDR3aa: CASSQEPAGLTNEKLFF

d_gene: TRBD1
j_gene: TRBJ1-5
abundance: .
v_gene: TRBV7-9
CDR3nt: TGTGCCAGCAGCGGGGACAGGGATACTCATAGCAATCAGCCCCAGCATTTT
CDR3aa: CASSGDRDTHSNQPQHF

d_gene: .
j_gene: TRBJ1-1
abundance: .
v_gene: TRBV12-3/TRBV12-4
CDR3nt: TGTGCCAGCAGTTTAGAAGGGAGCGGGGAGGCTTTCTTT
CDR3aa: CASSLEGSGEAFF

d_gene: .
j_gene: TRBJ2-7
abundance: .
v_gene: TRBV3-1/TRBV3-2
CDR3nt: TGTGCCAGCAGCCCGCTGGGGGGGCCGGGGGAGCAGTACTTC
CDR3aa: CASSPLGGPGEQYF

d_gene: TRBD1
j_gene: TRBJ1-1
abundance: .
v_gene: TRBV19
CDR3nt: TGTGCCAGTATCACCAGGGGGACGAACACTGAAGCTTTCTTT
CDR3aa: CASITRGTNTEAFF

d_gene: .
j_gene: TRBJ1-2
abundance: .
v_gene: TRBV28
CDR3nt: TGTGCCAGCAGTCCCTGGGGGGGAGAGGTGAGGTACACCTTC
CDR3aa: CASSPWGGEVRYTF

d_gene: TRBD2
j_gene: TRBJ2-5
abundance: .
v_gene: TRBV3-1/TRBV3-2
CDR3nt: TGTGCCGCGGGGGGGACTAGCTTCCAAGAGACCCAGTACTTC
CDR3aa: CAAGGTSFQETQYF

d_gene: .
j_gene: TRBJ1-1
abundance: few
v_gene: TRBV7-8
CDR3nt: TGTGCCAGCAGCTTAACCCCGGGCACTGAAGCTTTCTTT
CDR3aa: CASSLTPGTEAFF

d_gene: TRBD2
j_gene: TRBJ2-1
abundance: .
v_gene: TRBV10-3
CDR3nt: TGTGCCATCAGTGAGCCCCGACTAGCGGGAGTACTTGAGCAGTTCTTC
CDR3aa: CAISEPRLAGVLEQFF

d_gene: TRBD2
j_gene: TRBJ2-2
abundance: .
v_gene: TRBV7-9
CDR3nt: TGTGCCAGCAGCTTCCGACTAGCGGGGGCGGGCGGGGAGCTGTTTTTT
CDR3aa: CASSFRLAGAGGELFF

d_gene: .
j_gene: TRBJ2-7
abundance: .
v_gene: TRBV5-4
CDR3nt: TGTGCCAGCAGCTTGGTGGGTGGGCGTGTGTACGAGCAGTACTTC
CDR3aa: CASSLVGGRVYEQYF

d_gene: .
j_gene: TRBJ2-7
abundance: .
v_gene: TRBV4-1
CDR3nt: TGCGCCAGCAGCCCCCACAGGGCTGGTGAGCAGTACTTC
CDR3aa: CASSPHRAGEQYF

d_gene: TRBD1
j_gene: TRBJ1-4
abundance: few
v_gene: TRBV5-1
CDR3nt: TGCGCCAGCAGCTTGGGCCCTCAGGGGGAGGCTGAAAAACTGTTTTTT
CDR3aa: CASSLGPQGEAEKLFF